This T cell receptor beta chain was recovered during a study of CD8+ T cells in alopecia areata. For the study at large: It was oral tofacitinib, at 5 to 10 mg twice daily, that treated patients received. The duration of tofacitinib was 6 to 18 months, with 6 months off drug afterward.

Extracted RNA was reverse transcribed, and the resulting cDNA served as sequencing template. Generated by immunoSEQ multiplex PCR, the TCRdb table keeps only in-frame clones and is missing some. Of over 70,000 clones detected, roughly 70% appear once; the ten largest clones hold 20% to 25%. The CDR3 consists of 13 residues. The germline CDR1 and CDR2 sequences are SGHAT and FQNNGV. The J segment lost 3 bases and the V segment lost 5 bases, leaving 3 bases of the junction unmatched. Concerning this clone itself: Its specificity is not known.

Indicated treatment: oral pan-JAK inhibitor, 5-10 mg twice daily. Findings of the study overall: Compared with normal scalp, lesional scalp had higher clonality and more expanded CD8+ clones.

This clonotype was obtained from a human donor with alopecia areata. This sample comprised CD8+ T cells sorted from blood, obtained at week 24, from a patient treated with tofacitinib. V usage is TRBV11-2 and J usage is TRBJ2-5; 7 nucleotides align to TRBD2. DNA for the CDR3: TGTGCCAGCAGCCCAACTAGCGAAGAGACCCAGTACTTC. Its protein product is CASSPTSEETQYF.